The present entry profiles one TCR beta chain with its context. Source study methods: Estimated nucleated cell counts came from reference gene primer amplification. Libraries were prepared by immunoSEQ multiplex PCR; TCRdb keeps only in-frame clonotypes and omits some of them. That table furnishes V, J and clone size, whereas the DNA furnished D and trimming. Of roughly 300,000 clones in the sample, more than 70% are singletons; the top ten hold under 7.5%. These data come from a study of blood T cell repertoires in COVID-19. Across the whole study: Samples came from the United States, Italy and Spain, spanning acute and convalescent COVID-19. Sample material is recorded as cDNA or gDNA derived from T cells, B-cell-depleted T cells, or PBMCs.

The CDR3 runs to 16 residues. Germline values: CDR1 LGHDT, CDR2 YNNKEL (reference sequence). The V and J ends lost 0 bases and 4 bases, in that order; junction bases with no gene match: 5. This receptor was obtained from a man in his late teens or twenties who had recovered from COVID-19. The sample taken for sequencing was peripheral blood. The chain employs TRBV3-1 (or the pseudogene TRBV3-2) and TRBJ2-3; 9 bases fit TRBD2. CDR3 amino acids: CASSQDVAGDSDTQYF. CDR3 in DNA: TGTGCCAGCAGCCAAGACGTAGCGGGAGACTCAGATACGCAGTATTTT.